The 5 T cell receptor beta chains reported below all come from one sample, sequenced in a study of blood T cell repertoires in COVID-19. TCRdb's copy holds only in-frame clones and misses some; the assay was immunoSEQ multiplex PCR. This table has roughly 250,000 clones, roughly 88% appearing once. Sample: peripheral blood. The receptors derive from a woman in her thirties or forties who had recovered from COVID-19.

This clone was found a few times. The chain joins TRBV16 to TRBJ1-1, with TRBD1 as a possible D gene (6 bases). This CDR3 comprises 14 residues. V lost 3 bases, J lost 3 bases, and 11 bases lay in between. The germline V gene has CDR1 KGHSY and CDR2 FQNENV. The CDR3 DNA reads TGTGCCAGCAGCCACAACACAGGGTACACTGAAGCTTTCTTT. The encoded protein is CASSHNTGYTEAFF.

This clone occurred once. The V gene is TRBV5-4, the J gene TRBJ2-1, with 10 positions matching TRBD2. The germline V gene encodes CDR1 SGHNT and CDR2 YYREEE (reference sequence). Losses at the gene ends were 0 bases for V and 7 bases for J; bases not matched to a gene: 4. The CDR3 totals 15 residues. This CDR3 reads CASSLGTSGSNEQFF. The CDR3, as DNA: TGTGCCAGCAGCTTGGGGACTAGCGGTTCTAATGAGCAGTTCTTC.

The V call is TRBV30, the J call TRBJ2-3, with 9 bases aligning to TRBD2. This CDR3 is built from 11 residues. V was clipped by 3 bases and J by 11 bases; unmatched bases: 3. Per the germline V gene, CDR1 is GTSNPN and CDR2 is SVGIG (reference sequence). This CDR3 reads CAWSKRGVQYF. CDR3 DNA sequence: TGTGCCTGGAGCAAGCGGGGGGTGCAGTATTTT. The variable domain in full, completed from reference TRBV30 and TRBJ2-3, reads SQTIHQWPATLVQPVGSPLSLECTVEGTSNPNLYWYRQAAGRGLQLLFYSVGIGQISSEVPQNLSASRPQDRQFILSSKKLLLSDSGFYLCAWSKRGVQYFGPGTRLTVL.

This chain joins TRBV27 and TRBJ2-3; D might be TRBD1 (6 bases). Trimming took 3 bases from V and 9 from J, leaving 10 bases between them. The CDR3 length is 12 residues. Germline loops: CDR1 MNHEY, CDR2 SMNVEV (reference sequence). As DNA, the CDR3 is TGTGCCAGCAGTTTTGGGACAACCACGCAGTATTTT. Protein sequence: CASSFGTTTQYF.

V gene TRBV2 combines with J gene TRBJ2-1, with D possibly matching TRBD2 (8 bases). Germline lookup yields CDR1 SNHLY and CDR2 FYNNEI. V dropped 11 bases and J dropped 8 bases, with 22 bases sitting between them. CDR3 length: 14 amino acids. The DNA of the CDR3 is TGTGCCGGCTCGAGGACAGGTAGCGGGGATGAGCAGTTCTTC. Translation gives CAGSRTGSGDEQFF.